Listed here are 28 T cell receptor beta chains from one sample, sequenced in a study of control samples from healthy donors and cancer patients. Clones were read by immunoSEQ multiplex PCR, and TCRdb kept only the in-frame ones, dropping some. The sample contains under 55,000 clones, about four fifths of which appear only once. Sequenced: blood. The receptor set was obtained from a man aged 65-85 years in good health.

The sample holds a few counts of this clone. The rearrangement links TRBV27 to TRBJ1-1, with D possibly matching TRBD1 (6 bases). Germline assignment: CDR1 MNHEY and CDR2 SMNVEV (reference sequence). This CDR3 is built from 12 residues. Trimming shortened V by 8 bases and J by 10 bases, and 17 bases separated the two germline ends. Here the CDR3 DNA reads TGTGCCAGCCCCAAGGGGGTTGAGGGAGCTTTCTTT. Its translation: CASPKGVEGAFF.

The chain combines TRBV19 with TRBJ2-7; D gene ambiguous. This CDR3 is built from 14 residues. The V gene lost 4 bases and the J gene lost 2 bases, with 12 bases spanning the gap. From germline, CDR1 is LNHDA and CDR2 SQIVND (reference sequence). The CDR3 region is CASSKGFTPYEQYF. CDR3 nucleotide sequence: TGTGCCAGTAGTAAGGGTTTCACGCCCTACGAGCAGTACTTC.

This rearrangement joins TRBV4-1 to TRBJ1-2, with D perhaps matching TRBD1 (6 bases). The CDR3 covers 16 residues. Germline CDR1 reads MGHRA; CDR2 reads YSYEKL. The V end was cut by 4 bases, the J end by 3 bases, with 18 bases between. This chain's CDR3 is CASSLTRTVLYYGYTF. CDR3 nucleotides: TGCGCCAGCAGCCTCACCCGGACAGTCTTATACTATGGCTACACCTTC.

The CDR3 sequence: CASSRVGVDYGYTF. In DNA, the CDR3 is TGTGCCAGCAGTAGAGTGGGGGTTGACTATGGCTACACCTTC. This chain joins TRBV6-5 and TRBJ1-2, with D tentatively TRBD1 (5 bases). Germline V lookup: CDR1 MNHEY, CDR2 SVGAGI. V gave up 5 bases and J gave up 3 bases, with 13 bases separating them. CDR3 length equals 14 residues.

This clone showed up just once. The chain employs TRBV28 and TRBJ2-2; D unresolved. V lost 5 bases to trimming and J lost 3 bases, with 4 bases between them. CDR3 size: 12 residues. Germline CDR1 MDHEN, CDR2 SYDVKM. The CDR3 loop reads CASSRDTGELFF. DNA for the CDR3: TGTGCCAGCAGTCGTGACACCGGGGAGCTGTTTTTT.

The chain is built from TRBV3-1 (or the pseudogene TRBV3-2) and TRBJ1-2; tentatively, D is TRBD1 (6 bases). V lost 1 base to trimming and J lost 10 bases, with 16 bases between them. The CDR3 sequence is 14 residues long. The germline V gene has CDR1 LGHDT and CDR2 YNNKEL (reference sequence). In DNA, the CDR3 is TGTGCCAGCAGCCAAGTGGGGGGCTCCCTGTCCTACACCTTC. Its translation is CASSQVGGSLSYTF.

This chain joins TRBV13 and TRBJ2-7; possible D gene TRBD1, 5 bases. The germline V gene encodes CDR1 PRHDT and CDR2 FYEKMQ (reference sequence). The ends were cut back, 0 bases at V and 2 bases at J, with 8 bases in the middle. This CDR3 has 14 amino acids. This CDR3 reads CASSLGYRTYEQYF. CDR3 bases: TGTGCCAGCAGCTTAGGATACAGGACCTACGAGCAGTACTTC.

This clone was seen a handful of times. The chain has TRBV5-4 and TRBJ2-7, with 9 nucleotides matching TRBD1. Germline V gives CDR1 SGHNT, CDR2 YYREEE (reference sequence). This CDR3 region has 14 residues. V shed 4 bases and J 7 bases; nucleotides not matched to a gene: 9. This CDR3 reads CASSRRDRVGEQYF. CDR3 DNA sequence: TGTGCCAGCAGCCGCCGGGACAGGGTAGGAGAGCAGTACTTC.

The chain's CDR3 is CASSKGLAGGPGETQYF. CDR3 nucleotide sequence: TGTGCCAGCAGTAAGGGACTAGCGGGAGGGCCGGGAGAGACCCAGTACTTC. The V gene is TRBV27, the J gene TRBJ2-5; 16 bases align to TRBD2. There are 17 residues in the CDR3. J was trimmed by 4 bases and V by 5 bases; bases with no gene match: 7. Germline assignment: CDR1 MNHEY and CDR2 SMNVEV (reference sequence).

The CDR3 region is CAWRGGLGSSYNSPLHF. As DNA, the CDR3 is TGTGCCTGGAGAGGAGGTCTTGGAAGCTCCTATAATTCACCCCTCCACTTT. This chain connects TRBV30 to TRBJ1-6; no reliable D call. Trimming cost V 3 bases and J 0 bases, with 15 bases left between them. The CDR3 is made up of 17 amino acids. The germline V gene has CDR1 GTSNPN and CDR2 SVGIG (reference sequence).

This clone was seen once. V usage is TRBV29-1 and J usage is TRBJ2-7; a weak D match, TRBD2 (7 bases). The CDR3 length is 15 residues. The V and J ends lost 0 bases and 4 bases respectively, with 16 bases between them. Germline V gene data show CDR1 as SQVTM and CDR2 as ANQGSEA. The CDR3 DNA follows: TGCAGCGTTGAAGAATCCCTAAGGGGGGGATACGAGCAGTACTTC. Translated, it gives CSVEESLRGGYEQYF.

This rearrangement joins TRBV11-3 to TRBJ2-5; D perhaps matches TRBD2 (5 bases). This CDR3 has 12 amino acids. Germline CDR1 SGHNT, CDR2 YENEEA. With 7 bases removed from V and 3 bases from J, the gap between germline ends came to 9 bases. This CDR3 reads CASKGSEETQYF. In nucleotides, the CDR3 is TGTGCCAGCAAAGGGAGCGAAGAGACCCAGTACTTC.

This clone was picked up one time. The chain is built from TRBV7-2 and TRBJ2-3; 9 positions match TRBD2. J was trimmed by 5 bases and V by 5 bases; bases with no gene match: 20. The CDR3 sequence is 19 residues long. Germline V lookup: CDR1 SGHTA, CDR2 FQGNSA. The CDR3 region is CASSDWEAGGPVRVDTQYF. CDR3 in DNA: TGTGCCAGCAGCGACTGGGAGGCGGGGGGGCCGGTTCGTGTAGATACGCAGTATTTT.

V is TRBV5-5 and J is TRBJ2-2; D remains ambiguous. V shed 2 bases and J shed 7 bases, with 9 bases lying between them. This CDR3 is 13 amino acids long. Germline V gene lookup returns CDR1 SGHKS and CDR2 YYEKEE (reference sequence). The DNA for the CDR3 is TGTGCCAGCAGCTTCGATCGGTTCGGGGAGCTGTTTTTT. Encoded protein: CASSFDRFGELFF.

The genes are TRBV28 and TRBJ1-4; D may be TRBD1 (6 bases). CDR3 length equals 15 residues. Germline CDR1 and CDR2: MDHEN and SYDVKM. V lost 1 base to trimming and J lost 2 bases, with 8 bases between them. Written as DNA, the CDR3 is TGTGCCAGCAGTTTATCAGGGGCTACTAATGAAAAACTGTTTTTT. The encoded protein is CASSLSGATNEKLFF. The complete variable domain, with remaining parts taken from reference TRBV28 and TRBJ1-4, reads DVKVTQSSRYLVKRTGEKVFLECVQDMDHENMFWYRQDPGLGLRLIYFSYDVKMKEKGDIPEGYSVSREKKERFSLILESASTNQTSMYLCASSLSGATNEKLFFGSGTQLSVL.

The genes are TRBV9 and TRBJ2-6; 11 bases line up with TRBD1. There are 17 residues in the CDR3. The germline V gene encodes CDR1 SGDLS and CDR2 YYNGEE. V lost 0 bases to trimming and J lost 2 bases; unmatched junction nucleotides: 1. The CDR3 nucleotides read TGTGCCAGCAGCGTAGGGACAGGGGGCGCTGGGGCCAACGTCCTGACTTTC. Its protein product is CASSVGTGGAGANVLTF.

The CDR3 sequence: CASSLDGAGEGGELFF. The CDR3, as DNA: TGCGCCAGCAGCTTGGATGGGGCAGGGGAAGGCGGGGAGCTGTTTTTT. The chain combines TRBV5-1 with TRBJ2-2; D is perhaps TRBD1 (6 bases). This CDR3 region has 16 residues. Deletions cut 0 bases from V and 7 bases from J, with 16 bases between. Germline V lookup: CDR1 SGHRS, CDR2 YFSETQ.

The chain recombines TRBV7-2 with TRBJ2-5; no clear D gene. Trimming pared 3 bases from V and 5 bases from J, leaving 7 bases between. There are 12 residues in the CDR3. Germline V lookup: CDR1 SGHTA, CDR2 FQGNSA. The CDR3 nucleotides read TGTGCCAGCAGCTTGTTTAGGGAGACCCAGTACTTC. It is translated as CASSLFRETQYF.

This chain's CDR3 is CASSLGGPEETQYF. Here the CDR3 DNA reads TGCGCCAGCAGCCTCGGGGGGCCGGAAGAGACCCAGTACTTC. The V call is TRBV5-1, the J call TRBJ2-5; D perhaps matches TRBD2 (7 bases). V gave up 4 bases and J gave up 3 bases, with 13 bases separating them. From germline, CDR1 is SGHRS and CDR2 YFSETQ. The CDR3 loop spans 14 amino acids.

This chain joins TRBV7-9 and TRBJ1-5; D unresolved. Trimming stripped 1 base from V and 2 bases from J, with 12 bases between. There are 16 residues in the CDR3. Germline V gene data show CDR1 as SEHNR and CDR2 as FQNEAQ (reference sequence). The DNA for the CDR3 is TGTGCCAGCAGCTTAGGGGCGGTGGGTGGCAATCAGCCCCAGCATTTT. Residues: CASSLGAVGGNQPQHF.

J is TRBJ1-5 and V is TRBV4-2, with TRBD1 matching over 9 bases. From germline, CDR1 is LGHNA and CDR2 YNFKEQ. The junction had 9 bases not matched to a gene; V was cut back by 1 base and J by 2 bases. CDR3 length: 18 residues. DNA of the CDR3: TGTGCCAGCAGCCAAGCCCAAGACAGGGGGAGGGGCAATCAGCCCCAGCATTTT. Translating gives CASSQAQDRGRGNQPQHF.

This chain links TRBV28 with TRBJ2-5, with 8 bases lining up with TRBD2. The CDR3 is 17 amino acids. Germline V gene sequence: CDR1 MDHEN, CDR2 SYDVKM. The V segment lost 4 bases and the J segment 4 bases; nucleotides outside the gene matches: 14. The CDR3 nucleotides read TGTGCCAGCAGTTCCCTTAGCGGGATAAATTACGGAGAGACCCAGTACTTC. Protein: CASSSLSGINYGETQYF.

The chain recombines TRBV9 with TRBJ1-2; 7 positions agree with TRBD1. This CDR3 region has 15 residues. J gave up 5 bases and V 3 bases, and 10 bases lay outside the gene matches. Germline-derived CDR1 and CDR2 are SGDLS and YYNGEE. This CDR3 reads CASSAQRTGSYGYTF. Here the CDR3 DNA reads TGTGCCAGCAGCGCGCAGAGGACAGGTAGTTATGGCTACACCTTC.

The rearrangement links TRBV7-6 to TRBJ2-5; 11 bases map to TRBD2. Losses at the gene ends were 5 bases for V and 5 bases for J; bases not matched to a gene: 13. Germline V CDR1 and CDR2: SGHVS, FNYEAQ. The CDR3 covers 17 residues. CDR3 in amino acids: CASSPTSGTITGETQYF. The CDR3 nucleotides read TGTGCCAGCAGCCCGACTAGCGGGACTATAACTGGGGAGACCCAGTACTTC. Supplemented by reference TRBV7-6 and TRBJ2-5, the full variable domain reads GAGVSQSPRYKVTKRGQDVALRCDPISGHVSLYWYRQALGQGPEFLTYFNYEAQQDKSGLPNDRFSAERPEGSISTLTIQRTEQRDSAMYRCASSPTSGTITGETQYFGPGTRLLVL.

This chain uses TRBV2 with TRBJ2-1, with TRBD2 as a possible D gene (6 bases). This CDR3 is 14 amino acids long. Germline V lookup: CDR1 SNHLY, CDR2 FYNNEI. Trimming removed 6 bases from V and 2 bases from J, with 11 bases in between. CDR3 sequence (DNA): TGTGCCAGCAGCCTTGGACTAACCTACAATGAGCAGTTCTTC. Translating it yields CASSLGLTYNEQFF. The whole variable domain, filled in from reference TRBV2 and TRBJ2-1, reads EPEVTQTPSHQVTQMGQEVILRCVPISNHLYFYWYRQILGQKVEFLVSFYNNEISEKSEIFDDQFSVERPDGSNFTLKIRSTKLEDSAMYFCASSLGLTYNEQFFGPGTRLTVL.

The chain has TRBV27 and TRBJ2-3; 13 positions match TRBD2. Germline V gene lookup returns CDR1 MNHEY and CDR2 SMNVEV (reference sequence). This CDR3 comprises 15 residues. Trimming at V came to 6 bases and at J to 4 bases, leaving 4 bases not matched to a gene. DNA of the CDR3: TGTGCCAGCAGCCAACTAGCGGGAGGGGCAGATACGCAGTATTTT. It is translated as CASSQLAGGADTQYF.

V is TRBV5-6 and J is TRBJ2-2; 7 nucleotides match TRBD1. The V gene's germline CDR1 is SGHDT and CDR2 YYEEEE. Trimming cost V 3 bases and J 3 bases; bases outside gene matches: 8. The CDR3 is 16 amino acids. DNA of the CDR3: TGTGCCAGCAGCTATAAAGACAGGGTGGACACCGGGGAGCTGTTTTTT. This sequence encodes CASSYKDRVDTGELFF. Full variable domain (outside the CDR3, taken from reference TRBV5-6 and TRBJ2-2): DAGVTQSPTHLIKTRGQQVTLRCSPKSGHDTVSWYQQALGQGPQFIFQYYEEEERQRGNFPDRFSGHQFPNYSSELNVNALLLGDSALYLCASSYKDRVDTGELFFGEGSRLTVL.

The V and J genes are TRBV11-3 and TRBJ2-1, with TRBD2 matching 8 bases. The CDR3 spans 16 residues. The germline V gene has CDR1 SGHNT and CDR2 YENEEA. Trimming removed 5 bases from V and 6 bases from J; junction bases left unmatched: 12. CDR3 coding DNA: TGTGCCAGCAGCACAATAGCGGGACGAACTACCAATGAGCAGTTCTTC. Translating gives CASSTIAGRTTNEQFF.